This T cell receptor (beta chain) stems from a study of blood T cells in healthy people across ages. Regarding the study as a whole: Considered underestimates were the diversity estimates obtained from one million T cells. More naive CD4+ cells and higher diversity were found in long-lived than in aged donors.

The study drew donors from healthy Caucasian individuals in Russia aged about 6 to 100. For the second PCR, which ran for about 7 to 11 cycles, a sample-barcoded 5' primer and a J-beta primer mix were used. TCRdb analysed the 5' RACE reads with MiXCR anew, one entry per CDR3 protein. The table records 550,000 to 800,000 distinct CDR3 sequences, under 25% of them present only once. CDR1 SGHRS and CDR2 YFSETQ come from the germline V gene. This CDR3 is 18 amino acids long. After removal of 4 bases from V and 2 bases from J, the junction contained 10 bases not matched to a gene. As regards this clonotype: Antigen: not known.

Material: blood. The TCR sequence derives from a man in his 70s in good health. The gene calls are TRBV5-1 and TRBJ2-3; 13 nucleotides line up with TRBD2. For the CDR3, the DNA is TGCGCCAGCAGCCCCGGGACTAGCGGGACCTTGAACACAGATACGCAGTATTTT. This sequence encodes CASSPGTSGTLNTDTQYF.